Each of the 3 T cell receptor beta chains below was sequenced from the same sample in a study of TIL therapy for anti-PD-1-resistant metastatic lung cancer. This was the immunoSEQ v3 assay. Here immunoSEQ multiplex PCR was the method, and the copy in TCRdb shows in-frame clones only, minus some. Counted here are approximately 60,000 clones, roughly 70% occurring once; the ten biggest clones make up 1.5% to 2%. Described time point: pre-treatment sample, taken before nivolumab and TIL therapy. Source: blood, taken at baseline. Receptors were obtained from a person aged 25-79 years with non-small cell lung cancer.

This rearrangement joins TRBV19 to TRBJ1-5; TRBD1 matches at 7 bases. CDR1 and CDR2 from the germline V gene are LNHDA and SQIVND (reference sequence). After removal of 10 bases from V and 1 base from J, the junction contained 7 bases not matched to a gene. This CDR3 has 14 amino acids. The CDR3 loop reads CATRRQGSNQPQHF. The CDR3 nucleotides are TGTGCCACACGAAGACAGGGAAGCAATCAGCCCCAGCATTTT.

V is TRBV5-1 and J is TRBJ1-1; no firm D call. This CDR3 region has 14 residues. Between the trimmed V and J ends, which lost 3 bases and 0 bases, there was a span of 9 bases. The germline V gene encodes CDR1 SGHRS and CDR2 YFSETQ. Here the CDR3 DNA reads TGCGCCAGCAGCTCGTCCTCAGTGAACACTGAAGCTTTCTTT. Amino acids: CASSSSSVNTEAFF.

The chain uses TRBV11-3 and TRBJ2-3; D uncertain. The CDR3 length is 12 residues. V lost 3 bases, J lost 4 bases, and 5 bases lay in between. CDR1 SGHNT and CDR2 YENEEA come from the germline V gene. The CDR3 DNA follows: TGTGCCAGCAGCTTTTTTGCAGATACGCAGTATTTT. Encoded protein: CASSFFADTQYF.